The 20 T cell receptor beta chains in this list originate from one sample, sequenced in a study of graft-versus-host responses after intestinal transplantation. Clones were sequenced by immunoSEQ multiplex PCR, and TCRdb holds only the in-frame ones, with some missing. The table has about 90,000 clones, over 85% seen once; the top ten hold 1.1%. The antigens of these receptors remain unknown. The input for sequencing was unstimulated CD8+ T cells sorted from spleen or lymph node cells, taken before transplant. Receptor source: a human donor who was the organ donor for an intestinal transplant.

The chain employs TRBV5-4 and TRBJ2-5, with D possibly matching TRBD2 (5 bases). The CDR3 is 15 amino acids. The V end lost 4 bases, the J end lost 5 bases, and 18 bases lay between the germline ends. CDR1 SGHNT and CDR2 YYREEE come from the germline V gene (reference sequence). As DNA, the CDR3 is TGTGCCAGCAGCCCCGCTCCGGAGGAGGTGGAGACCCAGTACTTC. This codes for CASSPAPEEVETQYF. Using reference TRBV5-4 and TRBJ2-5 for the parts outside the CDR3, the full variable domain is ETGVTQSPTHLIKTRGQQVTLRCSSQSGHNTVSWYQQALGQGPQFIFQYYREEENGRGNFPPRFSGLQFPNYSSELNVNALELDDSALYLCASSPAPEEVETQYFGPGTRLLVL.

This rearrangement joins TRBV11-2 to TRBJ2-5; 10 bases match TRBD2. CDR1 is SGHAT, CDR2 FQNNGV, per germline. This CDR3 contains 16 residues. V dropped 2 bases and J dropped 1; count of bases not matched to a gene: 4. CDR3 residues: CASSLPASGSQETQYF. Here the CDR3 DNA reads TGTGCCAGCAGCTTACCGGCTAGCGGGAGCCAAGAGACCCAGTACTTC. The full variable domain, its missing parts supplied by reference TRBV11-2 and TRBJ2-5, is EAGVAQSPRYKIIEKRQSVAFWCNPISGHATLYWYQQILGQGPKLLIQFQNNGVVDDSQLPKDRFSAERLKGVDSTLKIQPAKLEDSAVYLCASSLPASGSQETQYFGPGTRLLVL.

V usage is TRBV4-1 and J usage is TRBJ2-2; the D gene is possibly TRBD2 (5 bases). CDR1 and CDR2 (germline): MGHRA, YSYEKL. This CDR3 has 11 residues. V was clipped by 6 bases and J by 7 bases, with 6 bases between them. CDR3 in amino acids: CASSEGGELFF. The CDR3 region has the DNA TGCGCCAGCAGTGAGGGCGGGGAGCTGTTTTTT.

With respect to this clone: The junction and the germline gene differ at one end; a read error may be behind it. This chain connects TRBV6-6 to TRBJ2-7; 9 bases are a match to TRBD2. The CDR3 has 16 amino acids. The germline V gene has CDR1 MNHNY and CDR2 SVGAGI (reference sequence). In nucleotides, the CDR3 is TGTGCCAGCAGTCCAGGGACTAGCCATGATACGAGCAGTACGGGCTTC. Protein: CASSPGTSHDTSSTGF.

The chain employs TRBV5-1 and TRBJ2-1, with a weak D call TRBD1 (5 bases). Looked up from germline, CDR1 is SGHRS and CDR2 is YFSETQ. V was trimmed by 0 bases and J by 2 bases, leaving 12 bases between them. This CDR3 has 16 residues. This CDR3 is CASSLVGREPYNEQFF. In DNA form, the CDR3 reads TGCGCCAGCAGCTTGGTGGGCAGGGAACCCTACAATGAGCAGTTCTTC.

This chain uses TRBV9 with TRBJ1-1, with D perhaps matching TRBD1 (6 bases). The CDR3 is 13 amino acids. From germline, CDR1 is SGDLS and CDR2 YYNGEE. Trimming stripped 4 bases from V and 5 bases from J, with 12 bases between. CDR3 protein: CASSLGGETEAFF. CDR3 DNA sequence: TGTGCCAGCAGCCTAGGGGGGGAAACTGAAGCTTTCTTT.

V and J are TRBV6-6 and TRBJ2-1, with TRBD2 matching over 7 bases. V dropped 2 bases and J dropped 4; count of bases not matched to a gene: 5. This CDR3 spans 15 amino acids. Germline V gene data show CDR1 as MNHNY and CDR2 as SVGAGI (reference sequence). The CDR3 region has the DNA TGTGCCAGCAGTTACCCCCTAGCGGCTTACAATGAGCAGTTCTTC. Its protein product is CASSYPLAAYNEQFF.

The rearrangement uses TRBV6-1 and TRBJ1-2; 7 bases match TRBD1. CDR3 length: 16 amino acids. The germline V gene encodes CDR1 MNHNS and CDR2 SASEGT. Trimming removed 0 bases from V and 0 bases from J; junction bases left unmatched: 4. CDR3 in DNA: TGTGCCAGCAGTGAAGCCACAGGGGCCACTAACTATGGCTACACCTTC. Encoded protein: CASSEATGATNYGYTF.

The CDR3: CASRLGTRGSGEQFF. DNA for the CDR3: TGTGCCAGTCGCCTAGGGACAAGGGGGTCGGGTGAGCAGTTCTTC. V is TRBV19 and J is TRBJ2-1, with D possibly matching TRBD1 (6 bases). CDR1 is LNHDA, CDR2 SQIVND, per germline (reference sequence). Trimming took 8 bases from V and 9 from J, leaving 23 bases between them. This CDR3 contains 15 residues.

The CDR3 DNA is TGTGCCAGCAGTTTCAGCGGGACCTACAATGAGCAGTTCTTC. Translated, it gives CASSFSGTYNEQFF. This chain links TRBV27 with TRBJ2-1; the match to TRBD2 covers 7 bases. This CDR3 is built from 14 residues. Per germline, CDR1 MNHEY and CDR2 SMNVEV (reference sequence). V lost 3 bases, J lost 2 bases, and 1 base stayed unmatched.

The chain is built from TRBV7-2 and TRBJ2-1; possible D gene TRBD2, 6 bases. V lost 6 bases, J lost 2 bases, and 17 bases lay in between. From germline, CDR1 is SGHTA and CDR2 FQGNSA. The CDR3 runs 16 residues. CDR3 protein: CASRPGDRYPYNEQFF. The CDR3 nucleotides are TGTGCCAGCAGGCCGGGGGATAGGTATCCCTACAATGAGCAGTTCTTC.

The rearrangement links TRBV5-1 to TRBJ2-5; TRBD1 might be the D (5 bases). The length of the CDR3 is 11 residues. CDR1 and CDR2 from the germline V gene are SGHRS and YFSETQ. V lost 2 bases to trimming and J lost 9 bases, with 8 bases between them. Here the CDR3 DNA reads TGCGCCAGCAGCTTCGAAGGGGCCCAGTACTTC. Amino acid sequence: CASSFEGAQYF. The entire variable domain, with the rest obtained from reference TRBV5-1 and TRBJ2-5, is as follows: KAGVTQTPRYLIKTRGQQVTLSCSPISGHRSVSWYQQTPGQGLQFLFEYFSETQRNKGNFPGRFSGRQFSNSRSEMNVSTLELGDSALYLCASSFEGAQYFGPGTRLLVL.

This clone occurred once. J is TRBJ2-2 and V is TRBV27, with a tentative D call TRBD2 (6 bases). V lost 4 bases and J lost 6, with 9 bases in between. CDR1 is MNHEY and CDR2 is SMNVEV in the germline V gene (reference sequence). CDR3 length: 13 residues. The CDR3 region has the DNA TGTGCCAGCAGTTGGGGGGTTCCCGGGGAGCTGTTTTTT. This codes for CASSWGVPGELFF.

J is TRBJ2-6 and V is TRBV27; 7 bases map to TRBD1. Per germline, CDR1 MNHEY and CDR2 SMNVEV (reference sequence). The CDR3 runs 17 residues. The J segment lost 0 bases and the V segment lost 5 bases, leaving 7 bases of the junction unmatched. The DNA of the CDR3 is TGTGCCAGCAGTGCTACAGGGGCGAGCTCTGGGGCCAACGTCCTGACTTTC. As protein: CASSATGASSGANVLTF.

This sequence joins TRBV5-6 and TRBJ1-2; TRBD1 might be the D (5 bases). The length of the CDR3 is 13 residues. Trimming left V 2 bases short and J 3 bases short, with 8 bases between. Germline V CDR1 and CDR2: SGHDT, YYEEEE. CDR3 sequence reads: CASSFSQDYGYTF. DNA of the CDR3: TGTGCCAGCAGCTTTTCACAGGACTATGGCTACACCTTC.

The chain recombines TRBV27 with TRBJ1-1, with unresolved D. The CDR3 totals 15 residues. V gave up 0 bases and J gave up 2 bases, with 10 bases separating them. Per the germline V gene, CDR1 is MNHEY and CDR2 is SMNVEV (reference sequence). The CDR3 DNA reads as TGTGCCAGCAGTTTATCTTCCAGTGTAAACACTGAAGCTTTCTTT. It encodes CASSLSSSVNTEAFF.

The genes are TRBV27 and TRBJ2-7; TRBD1 aligns across 8 bases. Germline V gene lookup returns CDR1 MNHEY and CDR2 SMNVEV (reference sequence). With 6 bases clipped from V and 3 bases from J, the junction kept 7 bases outside the gene matches. The CDR3 has 14 amino acids. The CDR3 DNA reads as TGTGCCAGCAGCTCCGGGACAGGTAACTACGAGCAGTACTTC. Translating it yields CASSSGTGNYEQYF.

The V call is TRBV28, the J call TRBJ1-1, with TRBD1 matching over 7 bases. CDR1 is MDHEN, CDR2 SYDVKM, per germline. With V trimmed by 4 bases and J by 1 base, 9 bases remained unmatched. The CDR3 runs to 16 residues. The CDR3 region has the DNA TGTGCCAGCAGTTCAGACAGGGTTTTGGCGAACACTGAAGCTTTCTTT. As protein: CASSSDRVLANTEAFF.

This clone was detected once. CDR3 residues: CASADGQGTAGYTF. The CDR3 DNA reads as TGTGCCAGCGCAGACGGACAGGGGACGGCTGGCTACACCTTC. The chain carries TRBV5-5 and TRBJ1-2; TRBD1 matches at 9 bases. The CDR3 extends over 14 amino acids. Trimming removed 7 bases from V and 7 bases from J; junction bases left unmatched: 11. Germline CDR1 and CDR2: SGHKS and YYEKEE (reference sequence).

Concerning this clone itself: One junction end does not reproduce the germline sequence, and a read error may be involved. The chain combines TRBV27 with TRBJ2-7, with a tentative D call TRBD2 (6 bases). The CDR3 totals 15 residues. CDR1 and CDR2 from the germline V gene are MNHEY and SMNVEV (reference sequence). CDR3 amino acids: CASSLIVAASSEQYF. The CDR3 bases are TGTGCCAGCAGTTTAATCGTAGCGGCTTCCTCCGAGCAGTACTTC.